This is a list of T cell receptor beta chains from one sample in a study of blood T cell repertoires in COVID-19. Clones were read by immunoSEQ multiplex PCR, and TCRdb kept only the in-frame ones, dropping some. The sample contains approximately 240,000 clones, 80% to 95% of which appear only once. Sequenced: peripheral blood. Receptors were obtained from a man aged 30-40 years with COVID-19, enrolled during active disease. The CDR3 runs from the conserved cysteine through the conserved F or W. Clone size is shown for a subset of rows, as once, few, many or a class of expanded clone.

>TRBJ1-2|TRBV6-6|14|NA
CASSRRGFDYGYTF
>TRBJ1-2|TRBV20-1|12|NA
CSASLAGYGYTF
>TRBJ2-1|TRBV11-2|16|NA
CASSSIKGRGNNEQFF
>TRBJ2-1|TRBV10-2|15|NA
CASSEAAGGPREQFF
>TRBJ1-3|TRBV5-1|14|NA
CASTQGASGNTIYF
>TRBJ2-1|TRBV7-9|15|NA
CASSTGTSGGDEQFF
>TRBJ2-1|TRBV2|13|NA
CASSELLNNEQFF
>TRBJ2-2|TRBV30|20|NA
CAWSTNYTPTGDRNTGELFF
>TRBJ1-5|TRBV19|14|once
CASSKSREDQPQHF
>TRBJ1-5|TRBV9|14|NA
CASSVGSSNQPQHF
>TRBJ1-4|TRBV20-1|11|NA
CSATNYEKLFF
>TRBJ1-1|TRBV5-6|15|NA
CASSWDQGRNTEAFF
>TRBJ2-7|TRBV23-1|11|NA
CANPGAYEQYF
>TRBJ1-2|TRBV18|12|NA
CASSRPGDGYTF
>TRBJ1-2|TRBV19|15|NA
CASSTGQGIPPGYTF
>TRBJ2-6|TRBV9|19|NA
CASSVNLDRDVSGANVLTF
>TRBJ2-5|TRBV27|15|NA
CASSSTSAGQETQYF
>TRBJ1-2|TRBV9|15|NA
CASSTTGGSGYGYTF
>TRBJ1-5|TRBV7-2|14|few
CASSSQGANQPQHF
>TRBJ1-5|TRBV18|14|NA
CASSLGTENQPQHF
>TRBJ2-7|TRBV4-2|17|NA
CASSQEDGTGNPYEQYF
>TRBJ1-4|TRBV11-3|14|NA
CASSLAETAEKLFF
>TRBJ2-2|TRBV6-6|14|NA
CASMLAGGGGELFF
>TRBJ2-2|TRBV24-1|13|once
CATSDGRTGELFF
>TRBJ1-2|TRBV10-3|15|NA
CAIRTGQGNENGYTF
>TRBJ2-7|TRBV5-3|14|NA
CARSDVRGMYEQYF
>TRBJ1-5|TRBV30|16|NA
CAWSVQDFGNNQPQHF
>TRBJ1-5|TRBV19|15|once
CASSIRDTNNQPQHF
>TRBJ2-5|TRBV7-9|17|NA
CASSFRLAGGPSETQYF
>TRBJ2-7|TRBV5-1|14|NA
CASSTGTGGDEQYF
>TRBJ1-1|TRBV7-3|13|once
CASSVDLNTEAFF
>TRBJ2-6|TRBV9|15|NA
CASSVQGAGANVLTF
>TRBJ1-1|TRBV30|15|NA
CAWSVRDRLVSEAFF
>TRBJ1-3|TRBV28|16|NA
CASRPTQPYSGNTIYF
>TRBJ2-1|TRBV6-4|17|NA
CASSVPDTCPTYNEQFF
>TRBJ2-2|TRBV10-2|16|NA
CASRHGSAGRTGELFF
>TRBJ1-6|TRBV14|15|NA
CASSQGSSYNSPLHF
>TRBJ1-6|TRBV19|15|NA
CASTTGGLYNSPLHF
>TRBJ1-6|TRBV27|18|NA
CASRRRGAGRQNNSPLHF
>TRBJ1-3|TRBV12-3/TRBV12-4|13|NA
CASSLTGGNTIYF
>TRBJ1-1|TRBV7-9|14|NA
CASSHQAGGEEAFF
>TRBJ1-1|TRBV6-1|14|NA
CASSDQGERAEAFF
>TRBJ1-1|TRBV30|13|NA
CAWTRQWATEAFF
>TRBJ2-3|TRBV6-4|14|NA
CASSDGGETDTQYF
>TRBJ1-1|TRBV15|13|NA
CATSSGQNTEAFF
>TRBJ1-5|TRBV6-5|14|NA
CASKRQGSNQPQHF
>TRBJ1-4|TRBV24-1|15|NA
CATVLSRDGTEKLFF
>TRBJ1-1|TRBV14|11|NA
CASSQDYTVSF
>TRBJ2-3|TRBV6-5|14|NA
CASSSRSNRYTQYF
>TRBJ1-2|TRBV6-5|12|NA
CASSTRDYGYTF
>TRBJ1-6|TRBV28|14|NA
CATVGGGWNSPLHF
>TRBJ2-1|TRBV19|15|once
CASSRAGGTYNEQFF
>TRBJ1-4|TRBV5-4|18|NA
CASSYSFNRVYTNEKLFF